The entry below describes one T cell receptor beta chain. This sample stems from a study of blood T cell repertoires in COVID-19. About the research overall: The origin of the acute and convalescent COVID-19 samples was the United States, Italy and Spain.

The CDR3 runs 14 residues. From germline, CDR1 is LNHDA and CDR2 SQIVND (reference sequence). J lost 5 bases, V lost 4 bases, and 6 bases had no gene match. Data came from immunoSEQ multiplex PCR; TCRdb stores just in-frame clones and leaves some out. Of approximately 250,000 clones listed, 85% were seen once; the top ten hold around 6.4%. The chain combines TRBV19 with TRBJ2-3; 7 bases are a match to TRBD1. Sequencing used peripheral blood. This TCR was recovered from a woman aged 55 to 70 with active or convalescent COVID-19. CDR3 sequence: CASSRQGPGDTQYF. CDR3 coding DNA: TGTGCCAGTAGTAGACAGGGCCCGGGAGATACGCAGTATTTT.